The clone carrying this T cell receptor beta chain has just a few counts. Its matching antigen is unknown. TCR beta libraries were made by quantitative 5'-RACE with molecular barcodes. From the 5' RACE reads, TCRdb called clonotypes with MiXCR, one entry per CDR3 protein. The sample includes 400,000 to 450,000 distinct CDR3 sequences, roughly 18% of them seen just once. V shed 7 bases, J shed 5 bases, and the junction held 8 bases outside the gene matches. Germline-derived CDR1 and CDR2 are MNHEY and SVGEGT. This CDR3 contains 14 residues. This entry is derived from a study of CD8 T cells in ankylosing spondylitis. Study-wide results and caveats: Disease-linked clones were reportedly significantly enriched in matched ankylosing spondylitis synovial fluid. Earlier literature documents some of the motif variants in reactive arthritis synovial fluid and blood. There was a TCR beta motif, made of several highly homologous variants, that appeared characteristic of ankylosing spondylitis blood.

The clonotype originates from a male donor with ankylosing spondylitis. The sequencing sample was made of blood, either unsorted or a sorted T cell fraction (not recorded which). This chain connects TRBV6-2 or TRBV6-3 to TRBJ1-2; TRBD1 agrees at 9 bases. CDR3: CASTQSGTGYGYTF. CDR3 bases: TGTGCCAGCACCCAGTCCGGGACAGGGTATGGCTACACCTTC.